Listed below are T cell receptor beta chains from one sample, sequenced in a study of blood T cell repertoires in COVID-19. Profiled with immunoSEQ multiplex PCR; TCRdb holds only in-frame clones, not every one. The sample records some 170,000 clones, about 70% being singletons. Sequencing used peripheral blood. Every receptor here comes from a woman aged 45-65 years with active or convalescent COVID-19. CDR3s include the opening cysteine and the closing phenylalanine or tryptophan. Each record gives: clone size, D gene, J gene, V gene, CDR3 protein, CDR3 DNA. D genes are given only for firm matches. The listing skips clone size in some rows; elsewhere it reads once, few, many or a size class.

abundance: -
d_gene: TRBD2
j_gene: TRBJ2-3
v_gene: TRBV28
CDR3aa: CASSSRLAGDQDTQYF
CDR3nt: TGTGCCAGCAGTTCCCGGCTAGCGGGAGATCAAGATACGCAGTATTTT

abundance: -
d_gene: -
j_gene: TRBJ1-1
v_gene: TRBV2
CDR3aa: CASSAVTENTEAFF
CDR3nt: TGTGCCAGCAGTGCAGTGACAGAGAACACTGAAGCTTTCTTT

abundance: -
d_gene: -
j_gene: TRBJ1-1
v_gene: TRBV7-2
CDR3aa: CASSPGRERFSEAFF
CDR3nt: TGTGCCAGCAGCCCGGGACGGGAGCGGTTTTCTGAAGCTTTCTTT

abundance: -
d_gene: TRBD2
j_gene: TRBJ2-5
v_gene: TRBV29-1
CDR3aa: CSVEDPNTSGVRGETQYF
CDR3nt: TGCAGCGTTGAAGACCCCAATACTAGCGGGGTGAGGGGGGAGACCCAGTACTTC

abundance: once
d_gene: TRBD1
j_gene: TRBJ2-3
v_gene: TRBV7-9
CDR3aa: CASSKNRGDTQYF
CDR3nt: TGTGCCAGCAGTAAGAACAGGGGGGATACGCAGTATTTT

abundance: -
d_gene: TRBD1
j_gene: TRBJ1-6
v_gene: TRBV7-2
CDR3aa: CASSSQTGNSPLHF
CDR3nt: TGTGCCAGCAGCTCCCAGACAGGGAATTCACCCCTCCACTTT

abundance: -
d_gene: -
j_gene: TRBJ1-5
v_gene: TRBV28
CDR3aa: CASRFGGVSNQPQHF
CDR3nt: TGTGCCAGCAGATTCGGGGGGGTCAGCAATCAGCCCCAGCATTTT

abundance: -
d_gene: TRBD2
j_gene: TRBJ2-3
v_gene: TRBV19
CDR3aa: CASSIGGGGRGLRTDTQYF
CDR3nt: TGTGCCAGTAGTATAGGAGGGGGCGGGAGGGGCCTTCGCACAGATACGCAGTATTTT

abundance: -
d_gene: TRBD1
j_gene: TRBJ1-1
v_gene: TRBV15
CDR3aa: CATSRDRGTEAFF
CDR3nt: TGTGCCACCAGCAGAGACAGGGGGACTGAAGCTTTCTTT

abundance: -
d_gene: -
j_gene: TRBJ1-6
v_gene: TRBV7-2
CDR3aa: CASSSPVNSPLHF
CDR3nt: TGTGCCAGCAGCTCCCCAGTCAATTCACCCCTCCACTTT

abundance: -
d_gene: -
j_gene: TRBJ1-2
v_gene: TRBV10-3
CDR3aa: CAISTGFNYGYTF
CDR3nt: TGTGCCATCAGTACAGGGTTTAACTATGGCTACACCTTC

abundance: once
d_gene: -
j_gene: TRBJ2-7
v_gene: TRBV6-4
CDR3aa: CATYRQSPPGEQYF
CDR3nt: TGTGCCACCTACCGACAGTCCCCCCCAGGCGAGCAGTACTTC

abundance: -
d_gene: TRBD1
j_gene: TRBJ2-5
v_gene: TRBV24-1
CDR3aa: CATSEPGQGQETQYF
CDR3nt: TGTGCCACCAGTGAGCCGGGACAGGGCCAAGAGACCCAGTACTTC

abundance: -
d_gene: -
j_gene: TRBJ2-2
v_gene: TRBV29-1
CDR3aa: CSVSSGNTGELFF
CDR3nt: TGCAGCGTATCCAGCGGGAACACCGGGGAGCTGTTTTTT

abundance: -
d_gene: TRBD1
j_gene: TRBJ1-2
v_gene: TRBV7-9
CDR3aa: CASSLAQLSTGFGYTF
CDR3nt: TGTGCCAGCAGCTTAGCCCAGCTGTCGACAGGGTTTGGCTACACCTTC

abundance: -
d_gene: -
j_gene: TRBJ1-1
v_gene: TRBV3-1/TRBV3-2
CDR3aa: CASSEAWQGRTEAFF
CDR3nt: TGTGCCAGCAGCGAAGCATGGCAGGGTCGCACTGAAGCTTTCTTT

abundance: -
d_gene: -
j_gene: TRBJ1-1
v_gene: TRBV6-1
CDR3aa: CASSEAIGPRGTEAFF
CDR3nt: TGTGCCAGCAGTGAAGCAATAGGACCCCGGGGCACTGAAGCTTTCTTT

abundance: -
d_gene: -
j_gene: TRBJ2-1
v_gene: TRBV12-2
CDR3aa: CASRLLTSGPGNEQFF
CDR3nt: TGTGCAAGTCGCTTATTAACTAGCGGTCCTGGGAATGAGCAGTTCTTC

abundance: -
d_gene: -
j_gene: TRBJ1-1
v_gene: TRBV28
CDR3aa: CAARVRSIYTEAFF
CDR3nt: TGTGCCGCCCGGGTCCGGTCAATTTACACTGAAGCTTTCTTT

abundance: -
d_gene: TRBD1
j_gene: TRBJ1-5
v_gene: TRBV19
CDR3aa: CASSITGTGAYNQPQHF
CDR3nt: TGTGCCAGTAGTATTACCGGGACAGGCGCTTATAATCAGCCCCAGCATTTT